The next 30 T cell receptor beta chains were all read from a single sample in a study of blood T cells in healthy people across ages. The second PCR ran roughly 7 to 12 cycles with a sample-barcoded 5' primer and J-beta primers. In TCRdb, the 5' RACE reads were re-called with MiXCR into one record per CDR3 protein. The data hold roughly 800,000 distinct CDR3 sequences, with roughly 60% observed a single time. Sequenced sample: blood. Every receptor here comes from a man aged 25 to 40 in good health.

The chain uses TRBV7-2 and TRBJ2-7; weak D call: TRBD1 (6 bases). Germline V gene lookup returns CDR1 SGHTA and CDR2 FQGNSA. CDR3 length equals 15 residues. V was clipped by 5 bases and J by 2 bases, with 16 bases between them. The CDR3, as DNA: TGTGCCAGCAGCCCCAGGCAAGGGGGTACCTACGAGCAGTACTTC. It codes for CASSPRQGGTYEQYF.

The rearrangement uses TRBV24-1 and TRBJ2-3, with 9 bases identical to TRBD2. This CDR3 has 15 amino acids. The germline gives CDR1 KGHDR, CDR2 SFDVKD. The trim removed 4 bases at V and 3 bases at J, leaving 4 bases unmatched. The CDR3 spells CATSDPSGKTDTQYF. The CDR3, as DNA: TGTGCCACCAGTGACCCTAGCGGGAAGACAGATACGCAGTATTTT.

On this clonotype: The junction and the germline gene differ at one end; a read error may be behind it. The chain links TRBV27 to TRBJ2-2; D remains unclear. This CDR3 has 13 amino acids. Germline CDR1 reads MNHEY; CDR2 reads SMNVEV (reference sequence). CDR3 region: CASSSSNIGELFF. The CDR3 DNA follows: TGTGCCAGCAGTTCCTCGAACATCGGGGAGCTGTTTTTT.

This clonotype was found a few times. The chain is built from TRBV27 and TRBJ2-7; possible D gene TRBD1, 5 bases. The tail of the sequence fits TRBJ2-5 better, so the J call may be wrong. This CDR3 comprises 15 residues. Germline CDR1 MNHEY, CDR2 SMNVEV (reference sequence). CDR3 nucleotide sequence: TGTGCCAGCAGTTTGTCCGGGCAGGGTATAGAGACCCAGTACTTC. This sequence encodes CASSLSGQGIETQYF.

Only a few counts were recorded for this clonotype. The genes are TRBV20-1 and TRBJ2-1; 7 nucleotides agree with TRBD1. Germline assignment: CDR1 DFQATT and CDR2 SNEGSKA (reference sequence). The V gene end was trimmed by 4 bases and the J gene end by 4 bases; junction bases not matched to a gene: 4. The CDR3 loop spans 13 amino acids. CDR3 loop: CSATPGQYNEQFF. In DNA, the CDR3 is TGCAGTGCTACGCCGGGACAGTACAATGAGCAGTTCTTC.

The rearrangement uses TRBV5-1 and TRBJ2-3; 9 nucleotides agree with TRBD2. The CDR3 extends over 16 amino acids. J was trimmed by 5 bases and V by 0 bases; bases with no gene match: 7. Per the germline V gene, CDR1 is SGHRS and CDR2 is YFSETQ. The CDR3 protein is CASSLAAGGMGDTQYF. For the CDR3, the DNA is TGCGCCAGCAGCTTGGCCGCGGGAGGGATGGGAGATACGCAGTATTTT.

This clonotype was recorded a few times. J is TRBJ2-3 and V is TRBV25-1, with 8 bases fitting TRBD2. In germline, CDR1 is MGHDK, CDR2 SYGVNS. CDR3 length: 18 residues. Germline trimming cut 6 bases from V and 0 bases from J; bases unmatched to any gene: 14. Here the CDR3 DNA reads TGTGCCAGCAGCTCCTCCCAGGCGGGAGGACCTAGCACAGATACGCAGTATTTT. This gives the protein CASSSSQAGGPSTDTQYF.

V gene TRBV3-1 combines with J gene TRBJ2-5; D perhaps matches TRBD2 (6 bases). The CDR3 is made up of 19 amino acids. The V gene lost 0 bases and the J gene lost 1 base, with 21 bases spanning the gap. Germline values: CDR1 LGHDT, CDR2 YNNKEL (reference sequence). CDR3 nucleotides: TGTGCCAGCAGCCAAGATGAGTTGGGACTCCTATCCTTCCAAGAGACCCAGTACTTC. As protein: CASSQDELGLLSFQETQYF.

The chain employs TRBV13 and TRBJ2-6; weak D call: TRBD2 (6 bases). CDR1 and CDR2 (germline): PRHDT, FYEKMQ (reference sequence). Trimming pared 6 bases from V and 1 base from J, leaving 22 bases between. This CDR3 comprises 19 residues. The CDR3 DNA reads TGTGCCAGCAGGGCGGTGACGATTGGCGGGGAGTCTGGGGCCAACGTCCTGACTTTC. This gives the protein CASRAVTIGGESGANVLTF.

V and J are TRBV7-2 and TRBJ2-5, with D maybe TRBD2 (7 bases). CDR3 length: 16 residues. V was cut by 1 base and J by 11 bases, with 23 bases left in between. Germline V gene sequence: CDR1 SGHTA, CDR2 FQGNSA. CDR3 sequence (DNA): TGTGCCAGCAGCTTAGAATTAGGACGGGGGGCGAGGGAGCAGTACTTC. As protein: CASSLELGRGAREQYF.

V and J are TRBV5-1 and TRBJ1-1; a weak D match, TRBD1 (5 bases). The CDR3 sequence is 16 residues long. Germline assignment: CDR1 SGHRS and CDR2 YFSETQ. V was pared by 4 bases and J by 0 bases, with 16 bases between. CDR3 bases: TGCGCCAGCAGCGACGGGACGGTGTTCATGAACACTGAAGCTTTCTTT. This translates into CASSDGTVFMNTEAFF.

The V call is TRBV27, the J call TRBJ2-1; TRBD1 aligns across 10 bases. Trimming removed 4 bases from V and 4 bases from J; junction bases left unmatched: 7. This CDR3 has 16 residues. The V gene's germline CDR1 is MNHEY and CDR2 SMNVEV (reference sequence). The CDR3 DNA is TGTGCCAGCAGTTCCAGACAGGGGGCCTCGTACAATGAGCAGTTCTTC. Translating it yields CASSSRQGASYNEQFF.

The chain is built from TRBV6-5 and TRBJ2-1; 7 positions match TRBD2. CDR1 is MNHEY and CDR2 is SVGAGI in the germline V gene. The CDR3 length is 15 residues. J gave up 6 bases and V 4 bases, and 9 bases lay outside the gene matches. The CDR3 here is CASSSLQRGVNEQFF. Here the CDR3 DNA reads TGTGCCAGCAGTTCCCTTCAACGGGGGGTCAATGAGCAGTTCTTC.

The V gene is TRBV20-1, the J gene TRBJ2-4, with 7 bases fitting TRBD1. Trimming took 3 bases from V and 13 from J; bases not matched to a gene: 12. Germline CDR1 and CDR2: DFQATT and SNEGSKA (reference sequence). The CDR3 is made up of 13 amino acids. CDR3: CSASQGVIREQYF. The CDR3 DNA reads as TGCAGTGCTAGTCAGGGGGTGATAAGGGAGCAGTACTTC.

This clonotype came up a few times. The chain employs TRBV7-2 and TRBJ2-2; possibly TRBD2 for D (6 bases). The germline CDR1 and CDR2 sequences are SGHTA and FQGNSA. The CDR3 runs to 14 residues. V was trimmed by 6 bases and J by 7 bases, leaving 15 bases between them. CDR3 DNA: TGTGCCAGCAGATCCTCGGGGGTTGGCGGGGAGCTGTTTTTT. This encodes CASRSSGVGGELFF.

This clonotype was counted a few times. V and J are TRBV18 and TRBJ2-6, with no clear D. CDR1 is KGHSH and CDR2 is LQKENI in the germline V gene. With 6 bases removed from V and 0 bases from J, the gap between germline ends came to 15 bases. The CDR3 spans 17 residues. CDR3 amino acids: CASSPDRVASGANVLTF. CDR3 nucleotides: TGTGCCAGCTCGCCTGATAGGGTTGCCTCTGGGGCCAACGTCCTGACTTTC. The whole variable domain, remainder taken from reference TRBV18 and TRBJ2-6, is NAGVMQNPRHLVRRRGQEARLRCSPMKGHSHVYWYRQLPEEGLKFMVYLQKENIIDESGMPKERFSAEFPKEGPSILRIQQVVRGDSAAYFCASSPDRVASGANVLTFGAGSRLTVL.

This clonotype was counted a single time. This chain joins TRBV15 and TRBJ1-2; the match to TRBD1 covers 7 bases. Germline V gene sequence: CDR1 LNHNV, CDR2 YYDKDF (reference sequence). The CDR3 is 15 residues long. Trimming at V came to 0 bases and at J to 5 bases, leaving 6 bases not matched to a gene. CDR3 DNA sequence: TGTGCCACCAGCAGAGATCTTTTGACAGGGTATGGCTACACCTTC. Translated, it gives CATSRDLLTGYGYTF. The whole variable domain, remainder taken from reference TRBV15 and TRBJ1-2, is DAMVIQNPRYQVTQFGKPVTLSCSQTLNHNVMYWYQQKSSQAPKLLFHYYDKDFNNEADTPDNFQSRRPNTSFCFLDIRSPGLGDTAMYLCATSRDLLTGYGYTFGSGTRLTVV.

V and J are TRBV4-3 and TRBJ1-2, with no clear D. The ends were cut back, 4 bases at V and 0 bases at J, with 15 bases in the middle. Germline V gives CDR1 LGHNA, CDR2 YSLEER. This CDR3 spans 16 amino acids. The CDR3 coding sequence is TGCGCCAGCAGCCTCAAGTGGAGGGTTTCTAACTATGGCTACACCTTC. Protein product: CASSLKWRVSNYGYTF.

This chain links TRBV12-3 or TRBV12-4 with TRBJ2-7, with D hard to call. This CDR3 comprises 14 residues. Trimming cost V 3 bases and J 2 bases, with 11 bases left between them. The CDR3 spells CASSFEAGPYEQYF. The CDR3 bases are TGTGCCAGCAGTTTTGAGGCAGGCCCCTACGAGCAGTACTTC.

This clonotype appeared a few times. The genes are TRBV13 and TRBJ2-2; weak D call: TRBD2 (5 bases). The germline CDR1 and CDR2 sequences are PRHDT and FYEKMQ (reference sequence). There are 15 residues in the CDR3. Trimming removed 1 base at V and 3 bases at J, with 9 bases between. The CDR3 sequence is CASSLVSGDTGELFF. In DNA, the CDR3 is TGTGCCAGCAGCTTAGTATCCGGGGACACCGGGGAGCTGTTTTTT.

The rearrangement joins TRBV6-1 to TRBJ1-4, with a tentative D call TRBD1 (6 bases). The CDR3 totals 13 residues. V lost 4 bases, J lost 5 bases, and 8 bases lay in between. Germline lookup yields CDR1 MNHNS and CDR2 SASEGT. The CDR3 DNA sequence: TGTGCCAGCAGTGGACAGGCCAATGAAAAACTGTTTTTT. It yields the protein CASSGQANEKLFF.

V and J are TRBV9 and TRBJ2-7; a possible D gene is TRBD1 (5 bases). Germline V gene sequence: CDR1 SGDLS, CDR2 YYNGEE. The V end lost 1 base, the J end lost 7 bases, and 9 bases lay between the germline ends. The length of the CDR3 is 12 residues. The CDR3 DNA follows: TGTGCCAGCAGCGTAAACGCAGGGGAGCAGTACTTC. Its translation is CASSVNAGEQYF. Complete variable domain (other parts from reference TRBV9 and TRBJ2-7): DSGVTQTPKHLITATGQRVTLRCSPRSGDLSVYWYQQSLDQGLQFLIQYYNGEERAKGNILERFSAQQFPDLHSELNLSSLELGDSALYFCASSVNAGEQYFGPGTRLTVT.

The CDR3 nucleotides are TGCAGCGTTGCTAGCGGGGGGGCCACAGATACGCAGTATTTT. It is translated as CSVASGGATDTQYF. This chain links TRBV29-1 with TRBJ2-3; 12 bases align to TRBD2. The J segment lost 2 bases and the V segment lost 4 bases, leaving 1 base of the junction unmatched. The CDR3 extends over 14 amino acids. CDR1 is SQVTM, CDR2 ANQGSEA, per germline.

The chain couples TRBV20-1 to TRBJ2-3; D not certain. Germline V gene sequence: CDR1 DFQATT, CDR2 SNEGSKA (reference sequence). The CDR3 is 12 amino acids. Trimming took off 6 bases at V and 0 bases at J, with 7 bases between the two ends. CDR3 sequence reads: CSAVLSTDTQYF. In DNA form, the CDR3 reads TGCAGTGCCGTTCTTAGCACAGATACGCAGTATTTT.

The chain couples TRBV20-1 to TRBJ2-3, with 7 nucleotides matching TRBD2. CDR1 is DFQATT, CDR2 SNEGSKA, per germline (reference sequence). V lost 5 bases, J lost 6 bases, and 11 bases stayed unmatched. This CDR3 has 14 amino acids. Here the CDR3 DNA reads TGCAGTGCTCTTTCGGGGGAGGGCCGCGATACGCAGTATTTT. Encoded protein: CSALSGEGRDTQYF.

V usage is TRBV7-6 and J usage is TRBJ2-5; D call uncertain. V gave up 7 bases and J gave up 5 bases, with 17 bases separating them. The V gene's germline CDR1 is SGHVS and CDR2 FNYEAQ. The CDR3 contains 14 residues. CDR3 amino acids: CASIQSRATETQYF. As DNA, the CDR3 is TGTGCCAGCATCCAAAGTCGGGCTACGGAGACCCAGTACTTC.

V gene TRBV29-1 combines with J gene TRBJ2-5; maybe TRBD2 (7 bases). Between the trimmed V and J ends, which lost 7 bases and 4 bases, there was a span of 31 bases. Germline CDR1 and CDR2: SQVTM and ANQGSEA. The CDR3 has 18 residues. The DNA for the CDR3 is TGCAGCGCCAAGGGGTTATACGAACGGGGGGCTCTATCAGAGACCCAGTACTTC. Amino acids: CSAKGLYERGALSETQYF.

This chain connects TRBV7-8 to TRBJ1-5; D may be TRBD1 (6 bases). The CDR3 is made up of 14 amino acids. V was shortened by 1 base and J by 6 bases, with 10 bases between the two germline ends. The germline CDR1 and CDR2 sequences are SGHVS and FQNEAQ. This CDR3 is CASSLEPQGQPQHF. CDR3 nucleotides: TGTGCCAGCAGCTTAGAACCACAGGGTCAGCCCCAGCATTTT.

The chain has TRBV24-1 and TRBJ1-5; tentative D call: TRBD1 (5 bases). Trimming removed 9 bases from V and 1 base from J, with 9 bases in between. The CDR3 runs to 13 residues. Germline loops: CDR1 KGHDR, CDR2 SFDVKD. CDR3 bases: TGTGCCACCGGACACCTCAGCAATCAGCCCCAGCATTTT. This encodes CATGHLSNQPQHF.

This clonotype was seen a handful of times. The chain combines TRBV6-1 with TRBJ1-1, with D unresolved. V lost 7 bases to trimming and J lost 3 bases, with 12 bases between them. The germline V gene has CDR1 MNHNS and CDR2 SASEGT. The CDR3 runs to 13 residues. For the CDR3, the DNA is TGTGCCAGCATCAAGGGAGTGGACACTGAAGCTTTCTTT. Amino acid sequence: CASIKGVDTEAFF.